This passage covers 29 T cell receptor beta chains from one sample sequenced in a study of CD8 T cells in Susac syndrome. With random hexamers, reverse transcription was performed on about 0.45 to 1 ug of RNA. Each CDR3 protein is one row after TCRdb ran MiXCR on the immunoSEQ multiplex PCR reads. In the table there are under 200,000 distinct CDR3 sequences, approximately 93% of which are singletons. Source material: CD4+ T cells from PBMCs. These receptors were collected from a human donor in good health.

This rearrangement joins TRBV7-2 to TRBJ2-5; 7 bases agree with TRBD2. This CDR3 has 14 residues. V lost 8 bases, J lost 4 bases, and 10 bases stayed unmatched. Germline CDR1 reads SGHTA; CDR2 reads FQGNSA. The CDR3 coding sequence is TGTGCCAGCCGGAGGGGTCCGGGGGGAGAGACCCAGTACTTC. This codes for CASRRGPGGETQYF.

CDR3 bases: TGTGCCAGCAGCGGAGGACAGGGGACCGATCGGCCCCAGCATTTT. Translation: CASSGGQGTDRPQHF. The chain links TRBV28 to TRBJ1-5; 9 bases match TRBD1. Germline-derived CDR1 and CDR2 are MDHEN and SYDVKM. CDR3 size: 15 residues. Germline trimming cut 6 bases from V and 9 bases from J; bases unmatched to any gene: 12. Full variable domain (remainder filled in from reference TRBV28 and TRBJ1-5): DVKVTQSSRYLVKRTGEKVFLECVQDMDHENMFWYRQDPGLGLRLIYFSYDVKMKEKGDIPEGYSVSREKKERFSLILESASTNQTSMYLCASSGGQGTDRPQHFGDGTRLSIL.

This chain connects TRBV5-6 to TRBJ2-4; D gene unclear. V was trimmed by 4 bases and J by 7 bases, leaving 15 bases between them. The length of the CDR3 is 14 residues. Germline V gene sequence: CDR1 SGHDT, CDR2 YYEEEE. The CDR3 loop reads CASSVPPAENIQYF. CDR3 bases: TGTGCCAGCAGCGTGCCTCCCGCCGAGAACATTCAGTACTTC.

The gene calls are TRBV29-1 and TRBJ1-1, with a weak D call TRBD1 (5 bases). The CDR3 has 14 amino acids. V was clipped by 7 bases and J by 6 bases, with 21 bases between them. The V gene's germline CDR1 is SQVTM and CDR2 ANQGSEA. In nucleotides, the CDR3 is TGCAGCGGCGAGGTTGGGGGAAAGGGATCTGAAGCTTTCTTT. Encoded protein: CSGEVGGKGSEAFF.

The J gene is TRBJ2-6, the V gene TRBV5-5; D possibly matches TRBD1 or TRBD2 (5 bases each). The CDR3 consists of 15 residues. Trimming took off 4 bases at V and 2 bases at J, with 10 bases between the two ends. CDR1 and CDR2 from the germline V gene are SGHKS and YYEKEE (reference sequence). The CDR3 DNA reads TGTGCCAGCAGCCGGGAAGGGGCTGGGGCCAACGTCCTGACTTTC. This codes for CASSREGAGANVLTF. The whole variable domain, filled in from reference TRBV5-5 and TRBJ2-6, reads DAGVTQSPTHLIKTRGQQVTLRCSPISGHKSVSWYQQVLGQGPQFIFQYYEKEERGRGNFPDRFSARQFPNYSSELNVNALLLGDSALYLCASSREGAGANVLTFGAGSRLTVL.

The genes are TRBV3-1 and TRBJ2-7; 9 bases are a match to TRBD2. The germline V gene has CDR1 LGHDT and CDR2 YNNKEL (reference sequence). The CDR3 consists of 16 residues. J gave up 7 bases and V 4 bases, and 14 bases lay outside the gene matches. This CDR3 reads CASSPDTGRLAVEQYF. The CDR3 DNA is TGTGCCAGCAGCCCGGACACCGGGCGACTAGCGGTGGAGCAGTACTTC.

The chain combines TRBV14 with TRBJ2-5; TRBD1 matches at 8 bases. After removal of 3 bases from V and 5 bases from J, the junction contained 8 bases not matched to a gene. Germline CDR1 is SGHDN and CDR2 is FVKESK. The CDR3 is 15 residues long. DNA of the CDR3: TGTGCCAGCAGCCACCGGACAGGGTTACTGGAGACCCAGTACTTC. It codes for CASSHRTGLLETQYF.

This chain connects TRBV12-3 or TRBV12-4 to TRBJ2-1; unclear D gene. V was cut by 5 bases and J by 10 bases, with 15 bases left in between. The CDR3 totals 13 residues. CDR3 sequence: CASSTGPFREQFF. DNA of the CDR3: TGTGCCAGCAGTACGGGCCCCTTTCGGGAGCAGTTCTTC.

The rearrangement joins TRBV18 to TRBJ2-1; perhaps TRBD2 as D (5 bases). This CDR3 is 17 amino acids long. Per germline, CDR1 KGHSH and CDR2 LQKENI. The V and J ends lost 1 base and 6 bases respectively, with 19 bases between them. DNA of the CDR3: TGTGCCAGCTCACCACGGACTCAGGACCGCACCTTCAATGAGCAGTTCTTC. Translated, it gives CASSPRTQDRTFNEQFF.

This clonotype was detected once. The chain uses TRBV7-2 and TRBJ2-4, with D tentatively TRBD2 (6 bases). This CDR3 comprises 16 residues. Per the germline V gene, CDR1 is SGHTA and CDR2 is FQGNSA. The V gene lost 1 base and the J gene lost 9 bases, with 19 bases spanning the gap. The CDR3 bases are TGTGCCAGCAGCTTAGAGGTTTCCCCACTAGCTGGCATTCAGTACTTC. Translated, it gives CASSLEVSPLAGIQYF.

The rearrangement links TRBV18 to TRBJ2-5; TRBD2 matches 8 bases. The CDR3 runs to 16 residues. V was clipped by 4 bases and J by 1 base; unmatched bases: 8. The V gene's germline CDR1 is KGHSH and CDR2 LQKENI. The CDR3 coding sequence is TGTGCCAGCTCACGACCCCAAACTAGCGGCCAAGAGACCCAGTACTTC. This encodes CASSRPQTSGQETQYF.

The chain employs TRBV28 and TRBJ1-6; the match to TRBD1 covers 9 bases. CDR3 length equals 17 residues. V trimming: 3 bases; J trimming: 5 bases; junction bases outside the gene matches: 8. CDR1 and CDR2 from the germline V gene are MDHEN and SYDVKM. CDR3 in amino acids: CASSFLGQGTNNSPLHF. CDR3 coding DNA: TGTGCCAGCAGTTTCTTAGGACAGGGGACAAATAATTCACCCCTCCACTTT.

V usage is TRBV30 and J usage is TRBJ1-4; 7 bases are shared with TRBD1. CDR1 is GTSNPN and CDR2 is SVGIG in the germline V gene (reference sequence). J was trimmed by 10 bases and V by 0 bases; bases with no gene match: 11. The CDR3 consists of 15 residues. CDR3: CAWSVKGAMTGKLFF. The CDR3 nucleotides read TGTGCCTGGAGTGTAAAGGGGGCCATGACTGGAAAACTGTTTTTT.

The rearrangement uses TRBV5-4 and TRBJ2-2, with 7 bases that match TRBD1. V was clipped by 7 bases and J by 3 bases; unmatched bases: 12. CDR3 length: 16 amino acids. CDR1 SGHNT and CDR2 YYREEE come from the germline V gene (reference sequence). CDR3 protein: CASGPTGQSYTGELFF. The CDR3, as DNA: TGTGCCAGCGGACCCACGGGACAGAGCTACACCGGGGAGCTGTTTTTT.

This chain links TRBV12-3 or TRBV12-4 with TRBJ1-1; D gene uncertain. The CDR3 is made up of 13 amino acids. V was clipped by 5 bases and J by 9 bases, with 16 bases between them. CDR3 sequence: CASSLKTDSQAFF. CDR3 in DNA: TGTGCCAGCAGTCTTAAAACAGACTCACAAGCTTTCTTT.

The chain is built from TRBV28 and TRBJ2-1; 8 bases line up with TRBD1. The germline gives CDR1 MDHEN, CDR2 SYDVKM. The CDR3 sequence is 16 residues long. Trimming at V came to 6 bases and at J to 2 bases, leaving 9 bases not matched to a gene. This chain's CDR3 is CASSGTGTGTYNEQFF. CDR3 bases: TGTGCCAGCAGCGGGACAGGAACAGGCACCTACAATGAGCAGTTCTTC.

This clonotype was seen just once. This chain joins TRBV28 and TRBJ2-7, with 9 bases identical to TRBD1. J was trimmed by 0 bases and V by 1 base; bases with no gene match: 4. The CDR3 sequence is 16 residues long. Germline assignment: CDR1 MDHEN and CDR2 SYDVKM. The CDR3 protein is CASSLLGTGSSYEQYF. The CDR3 nucleotides are TGTGCCAGCAGTTTATTAGGGACAGGGAGCTCCTACGAGCAGTACTTC.

V is TRBV5-1 and J is TRBJ2-5, with no clear D. V lost 0 bases and J 0 bases, leaving 3 bases between the germline ends. CDR3 size: 13 residues. Germline assignment: CDR1 SGHRS and CDR2 YFSETQ. The CDR3 region is CASSLGDQETQYF. As DNA, the CDR3 is TGCGCCAGCAGCTTGGGTGACCAAGAGACCCAGTACTTC.

The chain uses TRBV2 and TRBJ2-5; tentatively, D is TRBD1 or TRBD2 (5 bases each). The CDR3 is made up of 14 amino acids. V gave up 3 bases and J gave up 5 bases, with 13 bases separating them. Germline CDR1 is SNHLY and CDR2 is FYNNEI. CDR3 sequence (DNA): TGTGCCAGCAGTGAGCCGGGGCTTGCGGAGACCCAGTACTTC. Encoded protein: CASSEPGLAETQYF.

The chain joins TRBV12-5 to TRBJ2-3; D perhaps matches TRBD1 (5 bases). The CDR3 runs 15 residues. Germline assignment: CDR1 LGHNT and CDR2 FRNRAP. Trimming stripped 5 bases from V and 2 bases from J, with 14 bases between. CDR3 sequence (DNA): TGTGCTAGTGGTCTCTTTCAGGGATCCACAGATACGCAGTATTTT. It yields the protein CASGLFQGSTDTQYF.

The chain carries TRBV14 and TRBJ2-1; tentative D call: TRBD1 (5 bases). The CDR3 loop spans 17 amino acids. Trimming pared 3 bases from V and 0 bases from J, leaving 15 bases between. Germline assignment: CDR1 SGHDN and CDR2 FVKESK. This CDR3 is CASSQVQGGSSYNEQFF. CDR3 bases: TGTGCCAGCAGCCAGGTCCAGGGCGGAAGCTCCTACAATGAGCAGTTCTTC.

This chain links TRBV6-1 with TRBJ2-5; D remains ambiguous. This CDR3 has 12 residues. V lost 5 bases, J lost 3 bases, and 7 bases lay in between. The germline gives CDR1 MNHNS, CDR2 SASEGT. CDR3 sequence (DNA): TGTGCCAGCAGTTTGTCGAAAGAGACCCAGTACTTC. Translated, it gives CASSLSKETQYF.

The chain is built from TRBV7-2 and TRBJ1-1, with D tentatively TRBD1 (5 bases). CDR1 and CDR2 (germline): SGHTA, FQGNSA. V lost 6 bases to trimming and J lost 2 bases, with 16 bases between them. The CDR3 runs 15 residues. In DNA, the CDR3 is TGTGCCAGCAGTTCCTCCGGGACGGCCAACACTGAAGCTTTCTTT. Translating gives CASSSSGTANTEAFF.

V is TRBV28 and J is TRBJ2-2; tentative D call: TRBD2 (5 bases). The germline CDR1 and CDR2 sequences are MDHEN and SYDVKM. V was shortened by 7 bases and J by 4 bases, with 16 bases between the two germline ends. This CDR3 region has 15 residues. CDR3 coding DNA: TGTGCCAGCAAAAATACCGGGCTAGCCACCGGGGAGCTGTTTTTT. It specifies CASKNTGLATGELFF.

This clonotype was recorded only once. CDR3 nucleotides: TGTGCCAGCAGCCAAGGGGCCGCCGGGTCCCAAGCCAAAAACATTCAGTACTTC. This encodes CASSQGAAGSQAKNIQYF. V gene TRBV3-1 combines with J gene TRBJ2-4; D gene unclear. The CDR3 length is 18 residues. The V gene's germline CDR1 is LGHDT and CDR2 YNNKEL (reference sequence). V dropped 1 base and J dropped 0 bases, with 16 bases sitting between them.

The chain combines TRBV25-1 with TRBJ2-5, with D possibly TRBD2 on 5 matching bases. The CDR3 runs to 14 residues. CDR1 is MGHDK and CDR2 is SYGVNS in the germline V gene. Trimming took off 5 bases at V and 4 bases at J, with 14 bases between the two ends. The CDR3 DNA follows: TGTGCCAGCAGTCCTCCGGGGAGAGCAGAGACCCAGTACTTC. Its translation is CASSPPGRAETQYF. The full variable domain, in which reference TRBV25-1 and TRBJ2-5 provide the parts outside the CDR3, is EADIYQTPRYLVIGTGKKITLECSQTMGHDKMYWYQQDPGMELHLIHYSYGVNSTEKGDLSSESTVSRIRTEHFPLTLESARPSHTSQYLCASSPPGRAETQYFGPGTRLLVL.

J is TRBJ2-2 and V is TRBV6-6; the D is unclear. This CDR3 is built from 12 residues. The germline V gene encodes CDR1 MNHNY and CDR2 SVGAGI (reference sequence). Deletions cut 6 bases from V and 6 bases from J, with 8 bases between. The CDR3 loop reads CASSPFPGELFF. CDR3 sequence (DNA): TGTGCCAGCAGCCCTTTCCCCGGGGAGCTGTTTTTT.

The genes are TRBV7-2 and TRBJ1-1; no definite D call. V was clipped by 5 bases and J by 4 bases, with 17 bases between them. CDR3 length equals 15 residues. Per germline, CDR1 SGHTA and CDR2 FQGNSA. CDR3 coding DNA: TGTGCCAGCAGCGAAAAACGTGGATTCGTCACTGAAGCTTTCTTT. It is translated as CASSEKRGFVTEAFF. The whole variable domain, remainder taken from reference TRBV7-2 and TRBJ1-1, is GAGVSQSPSNKVTEKGKDVELRCDPISGHTALYWYRQSLGQGLEFLIYFQGNSAPDKSGLPSDRFSAERTGGSVSTLTIQRTQQEDSAVYLCASSEKRGFVTEAFFGQGTRLTVV.

The chain joins TRBV4-2 to TRBJ2-1, with unresolved D. This CDR3 spans 15 amino acids. The V gene's germline CDR1 is LGHNA and CDR2 YNFKEQ. The ends were cut back, 0 bases at V and 7 bases at J, with 13 bases in the middle. The chain's CDR3 is CASSQDVDSINEQFF. CDR3 DNA: TGTGCCAGCAGCCAAGATGTGGATAGCATTAATGAGCAGTTCTTC.